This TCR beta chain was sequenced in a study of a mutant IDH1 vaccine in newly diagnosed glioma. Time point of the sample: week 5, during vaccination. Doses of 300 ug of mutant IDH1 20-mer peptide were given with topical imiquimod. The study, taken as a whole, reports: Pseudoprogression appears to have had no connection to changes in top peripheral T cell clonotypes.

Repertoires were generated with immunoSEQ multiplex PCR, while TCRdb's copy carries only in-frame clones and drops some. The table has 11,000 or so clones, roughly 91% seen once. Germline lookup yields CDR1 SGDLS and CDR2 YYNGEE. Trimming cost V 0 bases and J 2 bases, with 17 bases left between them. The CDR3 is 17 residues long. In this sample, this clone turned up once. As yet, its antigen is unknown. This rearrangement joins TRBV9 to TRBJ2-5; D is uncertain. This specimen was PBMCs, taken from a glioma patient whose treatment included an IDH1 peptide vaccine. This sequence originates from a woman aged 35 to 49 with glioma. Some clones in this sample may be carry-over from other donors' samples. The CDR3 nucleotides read TGTGCCAGCAGCGTAGGAGCTCCCGGACGGTCACAAGAGACCCAGTACTTC. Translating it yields CASSVGAPGRSQETQYF.